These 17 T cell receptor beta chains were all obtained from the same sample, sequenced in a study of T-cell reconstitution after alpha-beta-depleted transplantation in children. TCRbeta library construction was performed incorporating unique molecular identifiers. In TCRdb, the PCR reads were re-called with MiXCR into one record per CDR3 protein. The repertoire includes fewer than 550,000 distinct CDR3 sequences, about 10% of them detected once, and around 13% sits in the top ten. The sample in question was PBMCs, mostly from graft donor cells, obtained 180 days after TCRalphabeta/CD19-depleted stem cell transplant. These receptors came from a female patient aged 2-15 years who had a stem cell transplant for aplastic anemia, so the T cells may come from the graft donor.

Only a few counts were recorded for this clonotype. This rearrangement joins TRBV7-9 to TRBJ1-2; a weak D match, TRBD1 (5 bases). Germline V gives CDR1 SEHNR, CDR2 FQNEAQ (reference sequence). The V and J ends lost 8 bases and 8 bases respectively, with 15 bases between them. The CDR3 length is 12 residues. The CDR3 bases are TGTGCCAGCGGCGCAGGGAGATGGGGCTACACCTTC. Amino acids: CASGAGRWGYTF.

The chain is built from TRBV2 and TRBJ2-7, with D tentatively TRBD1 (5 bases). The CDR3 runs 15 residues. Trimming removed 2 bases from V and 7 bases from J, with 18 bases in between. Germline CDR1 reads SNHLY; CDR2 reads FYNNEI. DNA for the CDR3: TGTGCCAGCAGTGAAAATCTTATGGCAGGGCGGGAGCAGTACGTC. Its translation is CASSENLMAGREQYV.

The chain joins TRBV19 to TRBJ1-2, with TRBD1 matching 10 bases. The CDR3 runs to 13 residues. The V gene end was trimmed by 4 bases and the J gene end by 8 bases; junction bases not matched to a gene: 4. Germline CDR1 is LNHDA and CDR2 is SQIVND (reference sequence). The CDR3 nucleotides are TGTGCCAGTAGTACAGACAGGGGGCCAGGCTACACCTTC. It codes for CASSTDRGPGYTF.

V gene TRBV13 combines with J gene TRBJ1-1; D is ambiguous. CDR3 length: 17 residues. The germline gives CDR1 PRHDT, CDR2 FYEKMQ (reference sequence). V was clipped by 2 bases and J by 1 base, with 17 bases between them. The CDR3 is CASSLKSRPDWNTEAFF. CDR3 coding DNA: TGTGCCAGCAGCTTAAAAAGTAGGCCCGATTGGAACACTGAAGCTTTCTTT.

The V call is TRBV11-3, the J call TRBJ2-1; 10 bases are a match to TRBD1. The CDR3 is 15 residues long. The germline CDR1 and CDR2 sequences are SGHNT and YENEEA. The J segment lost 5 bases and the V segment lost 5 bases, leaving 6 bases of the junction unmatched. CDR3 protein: CASSRRTGGDNEQFF. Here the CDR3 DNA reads TGTGCCAGCAGCCGCAGGACAGGGGGGGACAATGAGCAGTTCTTC.

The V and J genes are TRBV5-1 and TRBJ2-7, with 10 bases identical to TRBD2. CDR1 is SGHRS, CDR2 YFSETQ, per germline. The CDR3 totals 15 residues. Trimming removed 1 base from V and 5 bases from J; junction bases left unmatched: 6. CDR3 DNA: TGCGCCAGCAGCTTGAGTAGCGGGAGGCTCCACGAGCAGTACTTC. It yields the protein CASSLSSGRLHEQYF. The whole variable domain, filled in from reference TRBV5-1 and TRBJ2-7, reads KAGVTQTPRYLIKTRGQQVTLSCSPISGHRSVSWYQQTPGQGLQFLFEYFSETQRNKGNFPGRFSGRQFSNSRSEMNVSTLELGDSALYLCASSLSSGRLHEQYFGPGTRLTVT.

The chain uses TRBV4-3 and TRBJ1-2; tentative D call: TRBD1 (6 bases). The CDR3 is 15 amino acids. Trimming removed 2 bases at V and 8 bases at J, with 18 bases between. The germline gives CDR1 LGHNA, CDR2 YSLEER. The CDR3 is CASSQSTTGFGGYTF. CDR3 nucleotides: TGCGCCAGCAGCCAATCTACCACAGGGTTTGGGGGCTACACCTTC.

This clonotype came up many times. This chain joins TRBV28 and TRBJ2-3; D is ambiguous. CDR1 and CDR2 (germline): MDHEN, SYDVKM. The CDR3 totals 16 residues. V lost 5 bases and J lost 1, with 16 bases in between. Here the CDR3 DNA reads TGTGCCAGCAGTCCCCCCGACTTGCTCGGCACAGATACGCAGTATTTT. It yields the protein CASSPPDLLGTDTQYF. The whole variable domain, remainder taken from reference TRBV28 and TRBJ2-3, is DVKVTQSSRYLVKRTGEKVFLECVQDMDHENMFWYRQDPGLGLRLIYFSYDVKMKEKGDIPEGYSVSREKKERFSLILESASTNQTSMYLCASSPPDLLGTDTQYFGPGTRLTVL.

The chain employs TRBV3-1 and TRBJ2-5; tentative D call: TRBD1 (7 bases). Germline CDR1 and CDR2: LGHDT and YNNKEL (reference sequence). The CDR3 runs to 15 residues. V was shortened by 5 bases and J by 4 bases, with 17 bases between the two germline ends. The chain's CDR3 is CASSNIRGAPETQYF. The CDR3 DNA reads TGTGCCAGCAGCAATATCAGGGGGGCCCCAGAGACCCAGTACTTC.

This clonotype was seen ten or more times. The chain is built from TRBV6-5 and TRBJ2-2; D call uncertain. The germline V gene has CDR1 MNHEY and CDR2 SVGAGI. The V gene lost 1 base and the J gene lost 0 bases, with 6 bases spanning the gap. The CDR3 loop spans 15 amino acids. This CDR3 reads CASSYWQPNTGELFF. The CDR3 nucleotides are TGTGCCAGCAGTTACTGGCAGCCGAACACCGGGGAGCTGTTTTTT.

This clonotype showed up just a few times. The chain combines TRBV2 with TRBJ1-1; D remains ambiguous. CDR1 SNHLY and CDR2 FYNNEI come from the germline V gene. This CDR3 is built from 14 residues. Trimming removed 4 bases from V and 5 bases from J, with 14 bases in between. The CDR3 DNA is TGTGCCAGCAGTGTACGAGGGCAACGGACTGAAGCTTTCTTT. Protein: CASSVRGQRTEAFF.

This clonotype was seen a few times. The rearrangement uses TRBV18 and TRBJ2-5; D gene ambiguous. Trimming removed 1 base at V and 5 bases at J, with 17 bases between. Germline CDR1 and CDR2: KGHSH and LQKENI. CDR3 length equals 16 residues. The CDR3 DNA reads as TGTGCCAGCTCACCACAGGCTCTCCGGAGATCCGAGACCCAGTACTTC. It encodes CASSPQALRRSETQYF.

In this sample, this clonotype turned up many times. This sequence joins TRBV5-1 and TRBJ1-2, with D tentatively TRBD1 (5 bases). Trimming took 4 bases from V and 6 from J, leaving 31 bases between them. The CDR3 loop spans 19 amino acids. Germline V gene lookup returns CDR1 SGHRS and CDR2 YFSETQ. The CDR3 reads CASSQEDYRKGPISDGYTF. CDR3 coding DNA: TGCGCCAGCAGCCAAGAAGACTATAGAAAGGGACCTATTAGCGATGGCTACACCTTC. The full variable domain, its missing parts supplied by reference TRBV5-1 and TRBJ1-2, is KAGVTQTPRYLIKTRGQQVTLSCSPISGHRSVSWYQQTPGQGLQFLFEYFSETQRNKGNFPGRFSGRQFSNSRSEMNVSTLELGDSALYLCASSQEDYRKGPISDGYTFGSGTRLTVV.

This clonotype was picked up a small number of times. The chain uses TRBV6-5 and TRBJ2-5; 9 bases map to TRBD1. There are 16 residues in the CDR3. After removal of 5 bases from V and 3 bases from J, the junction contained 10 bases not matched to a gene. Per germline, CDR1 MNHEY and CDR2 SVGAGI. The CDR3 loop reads CASSSRDRDPEETQYF. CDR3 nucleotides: TGTGCCAGCAGTAGCCGGGACAGGGACCCTGAAGAGACCCAGTACTTC.

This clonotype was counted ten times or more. The CDR3 DNA is TGCGCCAGCAGCTTGAACGCGGTCTCTGGAAACACCATATATTTT. Amino acid sequence: CASSLNAVSGNTIYF. The chain couples TRBV5-1 to TRBJ1-3; D is uncertain. Germline CDR1 and CDR2: SGHRS and YFSETQ. V was clipped by 1 base and J by 0 bases, with 8 bases between them. This CDR3 region has 15 residues.

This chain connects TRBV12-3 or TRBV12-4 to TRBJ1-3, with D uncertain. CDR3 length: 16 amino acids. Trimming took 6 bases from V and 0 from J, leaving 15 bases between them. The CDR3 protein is CASSTWTYYSGNTIYF. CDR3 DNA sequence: TGTGCCAGCAGCACTTGGACGTACTACTCTGGAAACACCATATATTTT.

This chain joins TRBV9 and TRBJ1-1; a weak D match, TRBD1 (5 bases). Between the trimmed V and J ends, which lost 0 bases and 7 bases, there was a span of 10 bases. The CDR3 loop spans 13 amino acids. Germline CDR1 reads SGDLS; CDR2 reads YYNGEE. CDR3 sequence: CASSVGGGDEAFF. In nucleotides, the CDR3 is TGTGCCAGCAGCGTAGGTGGGGGTGATGAAGCTTTCTTT.